This TCR beta chain was captured by sequencing in a study of shared clonotypes between healthy human individuals. The CDR3 runs to 14 residues. Germline assignment: CDR1 SNHLY and CDR2 FYNNEI. Trimming at V came to 8 bases and at J to 4 bases, leaving 3 bases not matched to a gene. The data were produced by immunoSEQ multiplex PCR, yet TCRdb's version contains in-frame clones alone and is incomplete. In the table there are more than 2,000,000 clones, roughly 93% of which are singletons. Remarks on this clone: This sample also contains other DNA sequences that code for the same CDR3.

This chain links TRBV2 with TRBJ2-1; TRBD2 matches at 12 bases. The sequenced sample was naive CD4+ T cells from PBMCs. The sample's subset: CD45RA+ positively selected. The TCR sequence derives from a man in his late teens or twenties in good health. Some clones in this sample may be carry-over from other donors' samples. CDR3 sequence (DNA): TGTGCCAGCCGGGGACTAGCGGGTTACAATGAGCAGTTCTTC. Residues: CASRGLAGYNEQFF.